These 4 T cell receptor beta chains were sequenced from one sample in a study of blood T cell repertoires in COVID-19. Data came from immunoSEQ multiplex PCR; TCRdb stores just in-frame clones and leaves some out. The table lists 250,000 to 300,000 clones, 89% of them singletons. The sample comprised PBMCs or T cells enriched from blood (not recorded which). These receptors were obtained from a woman aged 40 to 49 who had recovered from COVID-19.

The chain combines TRBV6-5 with TRBJ1-1; no firm D call. The CDR3 runs to 11 residues. Trimming took 2 bases from V and 8 from J, leaving 6 bases between them. Germline V gene lookup returns CDR1 MNHEY and CDR2 SVGAGI. The CDR3 nucleotides read TGTGCCAGCAGTTACGGGCCAGAAGCTTTCTTT. This sequence encodes CASSYGPEAFF.

This clone was detected a few times. The chain is built from TRBV13 and TRBJ2-7; 8 bases align to TRBD2. There are 16 residues in the CDR3. In germline, CDR1 is PRHDT, CDR2 FYEKMQ (reference sequence). Trimming removed 5 bases from V and 5 bases from J; junction bases left unmatched: 14. DNA for the CDR3: TGTGCCAGCAGCGGATCGGCATCGGGGACTAGTAACGAGCAGTACTTC. It codes for CASSGSASGTSNEQYF.

The genes are TRBV30 and TRBJ1-1; no definite D call. From germline, CDR1 is GTSNPN and CDR2 SVGIG (reference sequence). The CDR3 is 16 amino acids. V was cut by 1 base and J by 4 bases, with 19 bases left in between. CDR3: CAWSGRLFRVGTEAFF. CDR3 sequence (DNA): TGTGCCTGGAGTGGGAGGCTTTTTCGGGTGGGCACTGAAGCTTTCTTT.

This chain uses TRBV10-1 with TRBJ1-6; D is uncertain. This CDR3 has 12 amino acids. The germline V and J ends were trimmed by 4 bases and 5 bases, with 3 bases remaining between them. Germline CDR1 and CDR2: WNHNN and SYGVQD (reference sequence). For the CDR3, the DNA is TGCGCCAGCAGTGCCAATAATTCACCCCTCCACTTT. Translating gives CASSANNSPLHF.